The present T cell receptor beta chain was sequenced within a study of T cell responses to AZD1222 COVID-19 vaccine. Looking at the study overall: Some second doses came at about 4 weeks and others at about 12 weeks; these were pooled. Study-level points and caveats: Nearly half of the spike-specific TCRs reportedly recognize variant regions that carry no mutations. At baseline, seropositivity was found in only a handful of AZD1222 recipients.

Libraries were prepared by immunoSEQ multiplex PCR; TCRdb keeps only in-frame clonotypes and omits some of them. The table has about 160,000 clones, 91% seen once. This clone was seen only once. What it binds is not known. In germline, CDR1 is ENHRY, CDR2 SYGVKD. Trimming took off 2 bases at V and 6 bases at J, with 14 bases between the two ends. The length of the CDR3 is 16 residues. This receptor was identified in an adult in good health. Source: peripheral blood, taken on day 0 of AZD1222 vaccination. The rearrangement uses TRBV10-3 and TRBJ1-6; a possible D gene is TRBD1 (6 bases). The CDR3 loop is CAISENRAGSNSPLHF. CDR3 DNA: TGTGCCATCAGTGAGAACAGGGCCGGTAGTAATTCACCCCTCCACTTT.